This T cell receptor (beta chain) emerged from a study of T cells in Graves' hyperthyroidism and ophthalmopathy. At the level of the study: At initial diagnosis, before any treatment had begun, peripheral blood was obtained.

This clonotype has a single count. Stable Graves' hyperthyroidism meant no ophthalmopathy progression within 18 months. RNA transcripts were the template for amplifying TCR beta CDR3 regions. Carried out on the TCR CDR3, a first-round RT-PCR used the HTBI primer set. Each CDR3 protein is one row after TCRdb ran MiXCR on the multiplex PCR reads. The profile shows over 300,000 distinct CDR3 sequences, roughly 14% of them singletons. The CDR3 covers 17 residues. V lost 5 bases and J 0 bases, leaving 17 bases between the germline ends. The V gene's germline CDR1 is SGHRS and CDR2 YFSETQ. The clonotype was recovered from a woman in her sixties or seventies with Graves' hyperthyroidism. This sequence joins TRBV5-1 and TRBJ1-4; the D is unclear. The sample consisted of blood. The chain's CDR3 is CASRGFAASATNEKLFF. CDR3 DNA: TGCGCCAGCAGAGGGTTTGCCGCTTCGGCAACTAATGAAAAACTGTTTTTT.